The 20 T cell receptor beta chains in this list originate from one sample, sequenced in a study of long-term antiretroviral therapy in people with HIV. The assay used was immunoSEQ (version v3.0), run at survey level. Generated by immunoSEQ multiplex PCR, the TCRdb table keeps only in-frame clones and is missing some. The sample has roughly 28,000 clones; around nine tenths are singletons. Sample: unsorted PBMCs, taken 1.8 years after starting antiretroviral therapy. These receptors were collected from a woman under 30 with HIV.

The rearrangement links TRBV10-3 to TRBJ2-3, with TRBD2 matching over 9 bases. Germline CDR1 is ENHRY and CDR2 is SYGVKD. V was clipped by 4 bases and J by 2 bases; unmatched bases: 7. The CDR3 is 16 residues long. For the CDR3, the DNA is TGTGCCATCAGTGGAGGACAGCGGGAGGACACAGATACGCAGTATTTT. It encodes CAISGGQREDTDTQYF.

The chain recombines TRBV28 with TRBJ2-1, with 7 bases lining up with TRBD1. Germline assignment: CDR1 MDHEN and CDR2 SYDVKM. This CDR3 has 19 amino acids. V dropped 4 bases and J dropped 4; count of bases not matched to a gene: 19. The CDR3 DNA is TGTGCCAGCAGTTCCACCGATGGACGGCTCAGGGGGATATACAATGAGCAGTTCTTC. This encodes CASSSTDGRLRGIYNEQFF.

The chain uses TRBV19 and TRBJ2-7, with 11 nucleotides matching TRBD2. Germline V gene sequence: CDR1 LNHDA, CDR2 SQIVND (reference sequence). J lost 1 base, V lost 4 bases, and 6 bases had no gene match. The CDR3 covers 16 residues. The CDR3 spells CASSSSGTSGSYEQYF. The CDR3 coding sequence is TGTGCCAGTAGTAGTTCCGGGACTAGCGGTTCCTACGAGCAGTACTTC.

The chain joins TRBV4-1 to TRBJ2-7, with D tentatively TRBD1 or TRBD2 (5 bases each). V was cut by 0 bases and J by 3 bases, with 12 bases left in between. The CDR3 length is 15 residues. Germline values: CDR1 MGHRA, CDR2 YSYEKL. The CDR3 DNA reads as TGCGCCAGCAGCCAAGATGAGGGACGGTACTACGAGCAGTACTTC. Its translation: CASSQDEGRYYEQYF.

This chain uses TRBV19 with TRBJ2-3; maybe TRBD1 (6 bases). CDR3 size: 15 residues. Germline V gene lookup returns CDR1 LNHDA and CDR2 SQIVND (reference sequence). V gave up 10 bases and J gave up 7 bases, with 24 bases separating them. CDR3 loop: CAIGEGQNLPHTQYF. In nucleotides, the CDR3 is TGTGCCATCGGGGAAGGACAGAATTTGCCCCATACGCAGTATTTT.

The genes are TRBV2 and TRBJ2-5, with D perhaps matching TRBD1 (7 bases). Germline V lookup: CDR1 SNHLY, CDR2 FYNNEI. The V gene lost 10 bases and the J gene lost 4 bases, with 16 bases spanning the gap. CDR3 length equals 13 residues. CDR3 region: CATPGQGGETQYF. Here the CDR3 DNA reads TGTGCCACTCCGGGTCAGGGGGGAGAGACCCAGTACTTC.

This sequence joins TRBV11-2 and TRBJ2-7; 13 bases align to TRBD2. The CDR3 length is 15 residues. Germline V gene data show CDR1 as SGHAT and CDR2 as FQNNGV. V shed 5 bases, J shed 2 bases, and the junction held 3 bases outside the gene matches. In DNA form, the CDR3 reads TGTGCCAGCAGCCGACTAGCGGGAGGTCCCTACGAGCAGTACTTC. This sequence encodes CASSRLAGGPYEQYF.

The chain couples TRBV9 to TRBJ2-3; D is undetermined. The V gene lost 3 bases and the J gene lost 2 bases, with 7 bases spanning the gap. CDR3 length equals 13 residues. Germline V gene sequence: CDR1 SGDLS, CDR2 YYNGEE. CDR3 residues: CASSDHYTDTQYF. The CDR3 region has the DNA TGTGCCAGCAGCGACCACTACACAGATACGCAGTATTTT.

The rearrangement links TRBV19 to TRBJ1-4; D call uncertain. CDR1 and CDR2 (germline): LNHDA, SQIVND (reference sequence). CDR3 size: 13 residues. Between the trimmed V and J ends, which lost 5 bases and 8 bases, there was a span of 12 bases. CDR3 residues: CASSLLAREKLFF. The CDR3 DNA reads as TGTGCCAGTAGTCTCCTCGCCAGGGAAAAACTGTTTTTT.

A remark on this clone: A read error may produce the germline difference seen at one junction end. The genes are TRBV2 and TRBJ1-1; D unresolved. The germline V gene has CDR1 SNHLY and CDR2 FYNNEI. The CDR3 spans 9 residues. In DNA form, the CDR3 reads TGTGCCAGCAGTCATAAACGTATCTTT. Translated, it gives CASSHKRIF.

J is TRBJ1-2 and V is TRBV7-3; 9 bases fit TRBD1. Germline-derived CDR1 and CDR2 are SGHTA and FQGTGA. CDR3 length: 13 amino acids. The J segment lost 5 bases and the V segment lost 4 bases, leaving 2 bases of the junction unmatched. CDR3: CASSYGTGYGYTF. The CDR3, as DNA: TGTGCCAGCAGCTACGGGACAGGGTATGGCTACACCTTC.

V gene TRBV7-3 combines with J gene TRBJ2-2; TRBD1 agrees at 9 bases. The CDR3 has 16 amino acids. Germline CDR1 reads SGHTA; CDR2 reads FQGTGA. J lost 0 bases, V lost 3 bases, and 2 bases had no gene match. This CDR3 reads CASSFTGGPNTGELFF. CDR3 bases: TGTGCCAGCAGCTTTACAGGGGGCCCGAACACCGGGGAGCTGTTTTTT.

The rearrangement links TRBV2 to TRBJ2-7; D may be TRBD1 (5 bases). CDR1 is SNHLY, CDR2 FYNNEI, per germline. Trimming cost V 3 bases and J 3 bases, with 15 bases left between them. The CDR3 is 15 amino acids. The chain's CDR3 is CASSESGTGHYEQYF. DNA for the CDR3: TGTGCCAGCAGTGAGTCTGGAACAGGTCACTACGAGCAGTACTTC.

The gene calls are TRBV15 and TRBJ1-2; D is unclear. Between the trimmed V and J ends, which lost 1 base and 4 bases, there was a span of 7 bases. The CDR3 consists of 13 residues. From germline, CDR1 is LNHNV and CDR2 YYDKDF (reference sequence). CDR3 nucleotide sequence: TGTGCCACCAGCAGAGCCAGCCTCTATGGCTACACCTTC. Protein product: CATSRASLYGYTF.

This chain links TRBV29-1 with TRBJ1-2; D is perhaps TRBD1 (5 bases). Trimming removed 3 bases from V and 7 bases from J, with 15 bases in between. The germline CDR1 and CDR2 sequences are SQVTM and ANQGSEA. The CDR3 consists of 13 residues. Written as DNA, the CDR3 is TGCAGCGTTGAGGGGACTGCCCTATTTGGCTACACCTTC. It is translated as CSVEGTALFGYTF.

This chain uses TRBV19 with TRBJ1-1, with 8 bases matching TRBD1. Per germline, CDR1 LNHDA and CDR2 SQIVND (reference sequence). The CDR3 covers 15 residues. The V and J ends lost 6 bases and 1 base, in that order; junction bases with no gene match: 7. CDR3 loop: CASRDRGGPNTEAFF. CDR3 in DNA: TGTGCCAGTAGAGACAGGGGTGGGCCGAACACTGAAGCTTTCTTT.

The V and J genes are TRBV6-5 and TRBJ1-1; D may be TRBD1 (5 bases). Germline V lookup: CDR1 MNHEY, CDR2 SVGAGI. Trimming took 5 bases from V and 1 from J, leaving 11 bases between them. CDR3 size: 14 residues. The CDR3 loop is CASSRGPPNTEAFF. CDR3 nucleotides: TGTGCCAGCAGTCGGGGACCGCCGAACACTGAAGCTTTCTTT.

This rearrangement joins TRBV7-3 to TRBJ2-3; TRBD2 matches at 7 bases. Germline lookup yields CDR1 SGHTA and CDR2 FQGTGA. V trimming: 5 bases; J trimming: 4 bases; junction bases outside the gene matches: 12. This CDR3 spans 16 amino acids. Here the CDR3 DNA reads TGTGCCAGCAGCCCCCGGGGGGTTGGGGGGGCAGATACGCAGTATTTT. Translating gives CASSPRGVGGADTQYF. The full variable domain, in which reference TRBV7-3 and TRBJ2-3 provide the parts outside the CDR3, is GAGVSQTPSNKVTEKGKYVELRCDPISGHTALYWYRQSLGQGPEFLIYFQGTGAADDSGLPNDRFFAVRPEGSVSTLKIQRTERGDSAVYLCASSPRGVGGADTQYFGPGTRLTVL.

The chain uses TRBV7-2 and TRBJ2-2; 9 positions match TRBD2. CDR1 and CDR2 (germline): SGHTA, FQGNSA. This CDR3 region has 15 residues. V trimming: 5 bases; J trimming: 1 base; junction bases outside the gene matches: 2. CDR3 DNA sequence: TGTGCCAGCAGCCCGACTAGCGGGAACACCGGGGAGCTGTTTTTT. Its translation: CASSPTSGNTGELFF.

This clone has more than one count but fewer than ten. The CDR3 nucleotides are TGTGCCAGCAGAGTCGACAGTTTTAGCAATCAGCCCCAGCATTTT. Encoded protein: CASRVDSFSNQPQHF. The chain uses TRBV2 and TRBJ1-5, with D perhaps matching TRBD1 (5 bases). CDR1 SNHLY and CDR2 FYNNEI come from the germline V gene. This CDR3 is built from 15 residues. Trimming removed 6 bases from V and 0 bases from J, with 12 bases in between.